This T cell receptor (beta chain) was found in a study of T cells in Graves' hyperthyroidism and ophthalmopathy. Study information: The authors collected peripheral blood at initial diagnosis, before any treatment. General study results and limits: Most thyroid clonotypes that were expanded above 0.001 also turned up in blood.

This clonotype was picked up a small number of times. What it binds is not known. Amplification of TCR beta CDR3 regions was performed using RNA transcripts as template. HTBI primers were employed in a first-round RT-PCR of the TCR CDR3. TCRdb called the multiplex PCR reads again in MiXCR, with one record for every CDR3 protein. This sample has about 510,000 distinct CDR3 sequences, with approximately 15% found just once. It was uncontrolled infection, other autoimmune disease, pregnancy or lactation that excluded patients. The specimen sequenced was blood. The sequence came from a woman aged 40-49 years with Graves' hyperthyroidism.

The CDR3 protein is CASSLGAEGRVETQYF. In DNA form, the CDR3 reads TGTGCCAGCAGCTTGGGGGCAGAGGGGCGCGTAGAGACCCAGTACTTC. This chain connects TRBV5-4 to TRBJ2-5; D is possibly TRBD1 or TRBD2 (5 bases each). Germline-derived CDR1 and CDR2 are SGHNT and YYREEE (reference sequence). This CDR3 spans 16 amino acids. V lost 0 bases to trimming and J lost 4 bases, with 16 bases between them.